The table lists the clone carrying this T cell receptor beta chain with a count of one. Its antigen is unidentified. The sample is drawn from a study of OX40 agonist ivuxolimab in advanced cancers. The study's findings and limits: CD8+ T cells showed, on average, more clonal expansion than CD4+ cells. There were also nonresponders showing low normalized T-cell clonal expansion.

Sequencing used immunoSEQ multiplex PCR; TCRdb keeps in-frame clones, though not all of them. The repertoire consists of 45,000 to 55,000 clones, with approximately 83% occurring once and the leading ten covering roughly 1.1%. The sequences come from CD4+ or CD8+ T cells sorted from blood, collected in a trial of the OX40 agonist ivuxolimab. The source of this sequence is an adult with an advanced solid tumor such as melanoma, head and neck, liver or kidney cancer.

Written as DNA, the CDR3 is TGTGCCAGCAGCCCTCAAGCGGGAGCAAACTACGAGCAGTACTTC. Translated, it gives CASSPQAGANYEQYF. The rearrangement uses TRBV9 and TRBJ2-7; 8 positions agree with TRBD2. Unmatched junction bases numbered 9, after V lost 4 bases and J lost 3 bases. Per germline, CDR1 SGDLS and CDR2 YYNGEE. The CDR3 covers 15 residues.